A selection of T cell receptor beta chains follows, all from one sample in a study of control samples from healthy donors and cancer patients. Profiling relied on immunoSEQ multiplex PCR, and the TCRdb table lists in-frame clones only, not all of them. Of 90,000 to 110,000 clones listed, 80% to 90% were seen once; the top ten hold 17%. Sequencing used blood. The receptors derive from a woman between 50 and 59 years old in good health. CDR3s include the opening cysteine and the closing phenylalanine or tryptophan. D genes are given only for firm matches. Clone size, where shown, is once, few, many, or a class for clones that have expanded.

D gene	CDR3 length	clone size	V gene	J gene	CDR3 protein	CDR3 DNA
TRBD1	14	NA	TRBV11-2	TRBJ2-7	CASSLAGTGGGQYF	TGTGCCAGCAGCTTGGCCGGGACAGGGGGCGGGCAGTACTTC
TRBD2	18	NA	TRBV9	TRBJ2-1	CASSVVGGRASSYNEQFF	TGTGCCAGCAGCGTAGTCGGCGGGAGGGCCAGCTCCTACAATGAGCAGTTCTTC
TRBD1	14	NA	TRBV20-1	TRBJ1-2	CSASPWTGEGGYTF	TGCAGTGCTAGTCCCTGGACAGGGGAAGGTGGCTACACCTTC
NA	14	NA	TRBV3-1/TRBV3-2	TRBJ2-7	CASSQEPPTYEQYF	TGTGCCAGCAGCCAAGAGCCCCCCACCTACGAGCAGTACTTC
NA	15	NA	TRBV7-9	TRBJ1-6	CASSFPGTSNSPLHF	TGTGCCAGCAGCTTCCCCGGGACAAGTAATTCACCCCTCCACTTT
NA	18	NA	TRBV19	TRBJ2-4	CASSIDNRGFRAKNIQYF	TGTGCCAGTAGTATAGATAACCGGGGCTTTAGAGCCAAAAACATTCAGTACTTC
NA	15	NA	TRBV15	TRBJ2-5	CATSTNSELVETQYF	TGTGCCACCAGCACTAATAGCGAGTTGGTCGAGACCCAGTACTTC
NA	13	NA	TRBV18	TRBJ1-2	CASSPSDSFGYTF	TGTGCCAGCTCACCGAGTGACTCCTTTGGCTACACCTTC
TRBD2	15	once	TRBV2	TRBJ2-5	CASEIETSGGGDQYF	TGTGCCAGCGAAATAGAGACTAGCGGGGGGGGCGACCAGTACTTC
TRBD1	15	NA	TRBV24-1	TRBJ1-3	CATSAGQVSGNTIYF	TGTGCCACCAGTGCCGGACAGGTCTCTGGAAACACCATATATTTT
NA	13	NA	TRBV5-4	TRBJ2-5	CASSATSQETQYF	TGTGCCAGCAGCGCTACCTCTCAAGAGACCCAGTACTTC
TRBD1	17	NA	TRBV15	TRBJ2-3	CATSARRGGAVADTQYF	TGTGCCACCAGCGCCCGAAGAGGGGGCGCAGTGGCAGATACGCAGTATTTT
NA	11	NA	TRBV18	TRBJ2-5	CASSPSETQYF	TGTGCCAGCTCACCATCGGAGACCCAGTACTTC
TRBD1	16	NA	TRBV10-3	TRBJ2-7	CAISETILDRGREQYF	TGTGCCATCAGTGAAACGATTTTAGACAGGGGTCGGGAGCAGTACTTC
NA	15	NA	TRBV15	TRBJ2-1	CATRGTGPGANEQFF	TGTGCCACCAGGGGGACGGGGCCGGGGGCGAATGAGCAGTTCTTC
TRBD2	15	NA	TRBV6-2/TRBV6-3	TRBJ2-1	CASSTGTSGRNEQFF	TGTGCCAGCAGTACCGGGACTAGCGGGAGGAATGAGCAGTTCTTC
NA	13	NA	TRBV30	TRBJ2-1	CAWAVGVYNEQFF	TGTGCCTGGGCAGTAGGAGTGTACAATGAGCAGTTCTTC
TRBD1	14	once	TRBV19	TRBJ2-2	CASKTGQGTGELFF	TGTGCCAGTAAGACGGGACAGGGCACCGGGGAGCTGTTTTTT
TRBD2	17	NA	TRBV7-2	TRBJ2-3	CASSLAAWGGRTDTQYF	TGTGCCAGCAGCTTAGCCGCGTGGGGGGGACGCACAGATACGCAGTATTTT
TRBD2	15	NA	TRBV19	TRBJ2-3	CASSTTSGIGDTQYF	TGTGCCAGTAGTACTACTAGCGGAATAGGGGATACGCAGTATTTT
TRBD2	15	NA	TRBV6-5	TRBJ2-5	CASNRVTSGEGTQYF	TGTGCCAGCAACCGAGTTACTAGCGGGGAAGGGACCCAGTACTTC
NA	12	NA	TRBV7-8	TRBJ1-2	CASSLGGRGYTF	TGTGCCAGCAGCTTAGGGGGGCGGGGCTACACCTTC
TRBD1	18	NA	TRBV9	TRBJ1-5	CASSSRTGQSAPLGPQHF	TGTGCCAGCAGTTCCCGGACAGGACAATCAGCCCCACTCGGGCCCCAGCATTTT
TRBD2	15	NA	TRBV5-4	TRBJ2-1	CASSLVAGGQNEQFF	TGTGCCAGCAGCTTGGTAGCGGGGGGGCAGAATGAGCAGTTCTTC
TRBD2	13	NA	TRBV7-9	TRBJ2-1	CATSGGTHNEQFF	TGTGCCACCAGCGGGGGGACCCACAATGAGCAGTTCTTC
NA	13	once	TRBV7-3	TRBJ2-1	CASSDHLTNEQFF	TGTGCCAGCAGCGATCATCTTACCAATGAGCAGTTCTTC
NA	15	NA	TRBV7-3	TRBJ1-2	CASSLHQGPNYGYTF	TGTGCCAGCAGCTTACATCAGGGACCTAACTATGGCTACACCTTC
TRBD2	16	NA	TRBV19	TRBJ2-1	CASSVDYSGRLNEQFF	TGTGCCAGTAGTGTAGACTATAGCGGGAGGCTGAATGAGCAGTTCTTC
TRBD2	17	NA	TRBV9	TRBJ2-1	CASSEGGLAGAYNEQFF	TGTGCCAGCAGCGAGGGGGGACTAGCGGGAGCCTACAATGAGCAGTTCTTC
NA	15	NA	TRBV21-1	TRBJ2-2	CASSKETGFTGELFF	TGTGCCAGCAGCAAAGAGACAGGGTTCACCGGGGAGCTGTTTTTT
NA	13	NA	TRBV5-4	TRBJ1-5	CASSLVLGAPQHF	TGTGCCAGCAGCTTAGTACTTGGGGCGCCCCAGCATTTT
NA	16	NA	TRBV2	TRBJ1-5	CASSENGVKGNQPQHF	TGTGCCAGCAGTGAAAACGGCGTCAAGGGCAATCAGCCCCAGCATTTT
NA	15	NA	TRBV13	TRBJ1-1	CASSPSGAGGTEAFF	TGTGCCAGCAGCCCTTCGGGAGCGGGAGGGACTGAAGCTTTCTTT
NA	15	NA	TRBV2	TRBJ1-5	CASSAYSTGNQPQHF	TGTGCCAGCAGTGCGTATTCGACTGGGAATCAGCCCCAGCATTTT
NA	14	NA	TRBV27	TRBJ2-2	CASRPGQNTGELFF	TGTGCCAGCAGACCAGGGCAGAACACCGGGGAGCTGTTTTTT
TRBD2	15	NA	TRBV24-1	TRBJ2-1	CATSDSLAGVYEQFF	TGTGCCACCAGTGATAGTCTAGCGGGAGTCTATGAGCAGTTCTTC
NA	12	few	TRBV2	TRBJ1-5	CASSEGGTERHF	TGTGCCAGCAGTGAAGGGGGGACGGAACGGCATTTT
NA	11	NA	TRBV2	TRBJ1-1	CASSGHTEAFF	TGTGCCAGCAGCGGACACACTGAAGCTTTCTTT
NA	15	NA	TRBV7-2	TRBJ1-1	CASSLVRGAGTEAFF	TGTGCCAGCAGCTTAGTTCGGGGGGCAGGCACTGAAGCTTTCTTT
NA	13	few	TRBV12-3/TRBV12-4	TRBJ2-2	CASSLDLSGELFF	TGTGCCAGCAGTTTAGATCTGTCCGGGGAGCTGTTTTTT
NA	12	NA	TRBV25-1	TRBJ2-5	CASSPPSETQYF	TGTGCCAGCAGTCCTCCATCGGAGACCCAGTACTTC
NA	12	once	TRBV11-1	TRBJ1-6	CASSLFNSPLHF	TGTGCCAGCAGCTTATTTAATTCACCCCTCCACTTT
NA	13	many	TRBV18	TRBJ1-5	CASSPGSNQPQHF	TGTGCCAGCTCACCCGGTAGCAATCAGCCCCAGCATTTT
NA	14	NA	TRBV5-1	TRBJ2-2	CASSIGTSAGELFF	TGCGCCAGCAGCATCGGGACATCGGCCGGGGAGCTGTTTTTT
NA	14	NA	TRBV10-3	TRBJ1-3	CAISGTWTGNTIYF	TGTGCCATCAGTGGGACGTGGACTGGAAACACCATATATTTT
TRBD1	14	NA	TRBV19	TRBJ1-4	CASSMGDSNEKLFF	TGTGCCAGTAGTATGGGGGACAGTAATGAAAAACTGTTTTTT
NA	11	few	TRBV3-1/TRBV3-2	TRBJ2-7	CASSLFRETYF	TGTGCCAGCAGCCTGTTCAGGGAAACGTACTTC
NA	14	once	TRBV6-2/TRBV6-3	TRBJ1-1	CASSNPGLNTEAFF	TGTGCCAGCAGTAACCCCGGATTGAACACTGAAGCTTTCTTT
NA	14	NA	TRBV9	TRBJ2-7	CASSGQELSYEQYF	TGTGCCAGCAGCGGACAAGAGTTAAGCTACGAGCAGTACTTC
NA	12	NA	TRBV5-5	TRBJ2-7	CASSPETYEQYF	TGTGCCAGCAGCCCGGAAACCTACGAGCAGTACTTC
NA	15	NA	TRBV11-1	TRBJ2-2	CASSITRGKNGELFF	TGTGCCAGCAGCATAACACGGGGGAAGAACGGGGAGCTGTTTTTT
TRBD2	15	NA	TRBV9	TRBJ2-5	CASSVGGGRQETQYF	TGTGCCAGCAGCGTCGGCGGGGGTCGGCAAGAGACCCAGTACTTC
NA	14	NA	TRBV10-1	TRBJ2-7	CASSELHPGIGQYF	TGCGCCAGCAGTGAGTTGCACCCGGGAATCGGGCAGTACTTC
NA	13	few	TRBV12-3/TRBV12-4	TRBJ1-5	CASSPDGVRPQHF	TGTGCCAGCAGTCCCGACGGGGTTCGGCCCCAGCATTTT
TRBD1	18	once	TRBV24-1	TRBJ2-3	CATSDAWDRGLSTDTQYF	TGTGCCACCAGTGATGCATGGGACAGGGGGCTGAGTACAGATACGCAGTATTTT
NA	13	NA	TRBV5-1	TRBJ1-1	CASSQQVNTEAFF	TGCGCCAGCAGCCAACAGGTGAACACTGAAGCTTTCTTT
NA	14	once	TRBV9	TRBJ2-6	CASRESSGANVLTF	TGTGCCAGCAGAGAAAGCTCTGGGGCCAACGTCCTGACTTTC
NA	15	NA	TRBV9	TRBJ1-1	CASSVGSRSSAEAFF	TGTGCCAGCAGCGTAGGCTCTCGGTCCAGCGCTGAAGCTTTCTTT
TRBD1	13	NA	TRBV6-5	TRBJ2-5	CATWTGAQETQYF	TGTGCCACGTGGACAGGGGCCCAAGAGACCCAGTACTTC